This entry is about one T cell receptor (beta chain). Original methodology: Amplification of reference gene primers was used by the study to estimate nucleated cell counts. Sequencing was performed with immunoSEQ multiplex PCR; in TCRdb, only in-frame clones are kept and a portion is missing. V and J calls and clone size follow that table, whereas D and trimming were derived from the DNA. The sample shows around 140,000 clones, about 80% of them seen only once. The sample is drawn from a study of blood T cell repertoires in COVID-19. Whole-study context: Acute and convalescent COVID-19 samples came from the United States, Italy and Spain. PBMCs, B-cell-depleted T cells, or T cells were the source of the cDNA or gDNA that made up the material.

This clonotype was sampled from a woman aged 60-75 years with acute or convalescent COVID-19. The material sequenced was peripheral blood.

In DNA, the CDR3 is TGTGCCATCAGTGCCCGCGGCCAGGGCTCCTACAATGAGCAGTTCTTC. Translating it yields CAISARGQGSYNEQFF. This chain connects TRBV10-3 to TRBJ2-1; perhaps TRBD1 as D (5 bases). The CDR3 contains 16 residues. The germline CDR1 and CDR2 sequences are ENHRY and SYGVKD. The V end was cut by 4 bases, the J end by 0 bases, with 13 bases between.